These 5 T cell receptor beta chains came from one sample sequenced in a study of response to subunit inactivated influenza vaccine. TCRdb reanalysed the RT-PCR reads using MiXCR and keeps one entry per CDR3 protein. The sample yields around 300,000 distinct CDR3 sequences, 22% seen once. Specimen: PBMCs from blood, collected roughly 20 months after vaccination. These TCRs come from a man between 50 and 69 years old who received an inactivated influenza vaccine.

Of note for this clonotype: One end of the junction is discordant with germline, which a read error may explain. The chain has TRBV6-5 and TRBJ1-2, with 7 bases identical to TRBD1. Germline-derived CDR1 and CDR2 are MNHEY and SVGAGI. The CDR3 totals 18 residues. Here the CDR3 DNA reads TGTGCCAGCAGTTACACCTGGACAGGAGCCTTTTTTAACTATGGCTACACGTTC. Residues: CASSYTWTGAFFNYGYTF.

The chain joins TRBV6-6 to TRBJ2-1, with D possibly TRBD1 on 6 matching bases. Between the trimmed V and J ends, which lost 7 bases and 7 bases, there was a span of 14 bases. The CDR3 has 13 residues. Germline assignment: CDR1 MNHNY and CDR2 SVGAGI (reference sequence). This chain's CDR3 is CASTLSRGNEQFF. Written as DNA, the CDR3 is TGTGCCAGCACCTTGAGCAGGGGAAATGAGCAGTTCTTC.

The chain joins TRBV18 to TRBJ1-6; TRBD1 matches at 9 bases. The CDR3 loop spans 15 amino acids. V gave up 2 bases and J gave up 8 bases; unmatched junction bases: 4. The germline gives CDR1 KGHSH, CDR2 LQKENI. CDR3 sequence (DNA): TGTGCCAGCTCACCAGCGGGACAGGGCGATTCACCCCTCCACTTT. Amino acid sequence: CASSPAGQGDSPLHF.

The table lists this clonotype with a few counts. This chain links TRBV5-6 with TRBJ1-2, with a possible D match to TRBD1 (5 bases). The CDR3 consists of 14 residues. V lost 0 bases and J lost 2, with 8 bases in between. Germline loops: CDR1 SGHDT, CDR2 YYEEEE. As DNA, the CDR3 is TGTGCCAGCAGCTTGGGCCCAGGGAACTATGGCTACACCTTC. Translation: CASSLGPGNYGYTF. Based on the CDR3 plus reference TRBV5-6 and TRBJ1-2, the full variable domain is DAGVTQSPTHLIKTRGQQVTLRCSPKSGHDTVSWYQQALGQGPQFIFQYYEEEERQRGNFPDRFSGHQFPNYSSELNVNALLLGDSALYLCASSLGPGNYGYTFGSGTRLTVV.

There are a few counts of this clonotype. The chain uses TRBV20-1 and TRBJ2-1; D is unresolved. This CDR3 is 14 amino acids long. Per germline, CDR1 DFQATT and CDR2 SNEGSKA (reference sequence). V shed 3 bases and J shed 6 bases, with 15 bases lying between them. The CDR3 region is CSASPASRANEQFF. Here the CDR3 DNA reads TGCAGTGCTAGCCCAGCGTCGCGAGCCAATGAGCAGTTCTTC.